The clone carrying this T cell receptor (beta chain) came up a few times. What it binds is not known. This record belongs to a study of post-analysis software for immune sequencing data. Overall study context: Recorded disease courses covered relapsing-remitting, secondary progressive and progressive-relapsing multiple sclerosis. Some patients had no subtype annotation.

Overall study findings and caveats: Controls showed significantly higher normalized Chao1 diversity than did multiple sclerosis patients. Same-batch samples co-clustered strongly by F measure. Roughly five TRBV segments were significantly more frequent in patients than in controls. TRBV5-6, TRBV5-1 and TRBV20-1 were among these segments.

Germline CDR1 MNHEY, CDR2 SVGAGI. V shed 6 bases, J shed 4 bases, and the junction held 6 bases outside the gene matches. This CDR3 comprises 15 residues. Every TCR beta cDNA library bore unique molecular identifiers. The source material, roughly 0.9 to 11 million T cells, gave rise to approximately 520,000 cDNA molecules. MiXCR, run by TCRdb on the PCR reads, gives a single entry per CDR3 protein. The sample shows over 300,000 distinct CDR3 sequences, roughly 35% of them seen only once. This TCR derives from a girl aged 5 to 17 with multiple sclerosis. The rearrangement joins TRBV6-5 to TRBJ1-5; TRBD1 agrees at 10 bases. Sequences were obtained from blood. The CDR3 here is CASSSGTGANQPQHF. CDR3 DNA: TGTGCCAGCAGCTCCGGGACAGGGGCTAATCAGCCCCAGCATTTT.